This T cell receptor beta chain was sequenced during a study of blood T cells in healthy people across ages. Broader study findings: Unsorted PBMCs prevented conclusive naive versus antigen-experienced comparison.

Many counts were recorded for this clonotype. The antigen is not known. Primed by a sample-barcoded 5' primer and a J-beta primer mix, a second PCR proceeded for roughly 7 to 11 cycles. TCRdb used MiXCR to reprocess the 5' RACE reads, holding one entry per CDR3 protein. In the table there are around 800,000 distinct CDR3 sequences, about half of which are singletons. The germline CDR1 and CDR2 sequences are SGHRS and YFSETQ. Trimming shortened V by 4 bases and J by 7 bases, and 12 bases separated the two germline ends. The CDR3 extends over 12 amino acids. The donors, aged about 6 to 95, were healthy Caucasians from Russia.

The chain links TRBV5-1 to TRBJ2-7; tentative D call: TRBD1 (6 bases). This sequence was found in an older man in good health. The sequenced material came from blood. CDR3 protein: CASSIVDREQYF. The CDR3 nucleotides read TGCGCCAGCAGCATTGTCGACAGGGAGCAGTACTTC.